These 25 T cell receptor beta chains share one sample of origin, sequenced in a study of blood T cell repertoires in COVID-19. Profiled with immunoSEQ multiplex PCR; TCRdb holds only in-frame clones, not every one. The profile shows hundreds of thousands of clones, 80% to 90% of them singletons. Sample: peripheral blood. The receptors shown here come from a man aged 40-49 years with acute or convalescent COVID-19.

This clone is a singleton in its sample. The gene calls are TRBV14 and TRBJ2-1; D remains ambiguous. Deletions cut 5 bases from V and 0 bases from J, with 11 bases between. This CDR3 is built from 15 residues. In germline, CDR1 is SGHDN, CDR2 FVKESK. For the CDR3, the DNA is TGTGCCAGCAGCATTATCCCGAGCTCCTACAATGAGCAGTTCTTC. As protein: CASSIIPSSYNEQFF.

The chain employs TRBV5-1 and TRBJ1-3; D gene ambiguous. With 0 bases removed from V and 0 bases from J, the gap between germline ends came to 4 bases. The CDR3 extends over 14 amino acids. CDR1 SGHRS and CDR2 YFSETQ come from the germline V gene. This CDR3 is CASSLDGSGNTIYF. The CDR3 DNA sequence: TGCGCCAGCAGCTTGGACGGCTCTGGAAACACCATATATTTT.

The rearrangement uses TRBV19 and TRBJ1-2, with no clear D. This CDR3 region has 13 residues. Trimming left V 6 bases short and J 7 bases short, with 15 bases between. CDR1 is LNHDA and CDR2 is SQIVND in the germline V gene (reference sequence). CDR3 DNA: TGTGCCAGTAGCTCTCAAGAGTGGAGTGGCTACACCTTC. As protein: CASSSQEWSGYTF. The full variable domain, rest sourced from reference TRBV19 and TRBJ1-2, is DGGITQSPKYLFRKEGQNVTLSCEQNLNHDAMYWYRQDPGQGLRLIYYSQIVNDFQKGDIAEGYSVSREKKESFPLTVTSAQKNPTAFYLCASSSQEWSGYTFGSGTRLTVV.

The CDR3 DNA reads TGTGCCAGCATCACAGGGGGCGCCCCGAGGGGCTACACCTTC. Its protein product is CASITGGAPRGYTF. J is TRBJ1-2 and V is TRBV2, with 9 nucleotides matching TRBD1. This CDR3 region has 14 residues. Losses at the gene ends were 7 bases for V and 8 bases for J; bases not matched to a gene: 11. Germline-derived CDR1 and CDR2 are SNHLY and FYNNEI.

The chain carries TRBV15 and TRBJ2-1; 10 bases align to TRBD2. The CDR3 is made up of 16 amino acids. The trim removed 4 bases at V and 2 bases at J, leaving 5 bases unmatched. From germline, CDR1 is LNHNV and CDR2 YYDKDF (reference sequence). Here the CDR3 reads CATSTHLAGAYNEQFF. The DNA for the CDR3 is TGTGCCACCAGCACTCATCTAGCGGGGGCCTACAATGAGCAGTTCTTC.

J is TRBJ2-3 and V is TRBV5-1; TRBD1 agrees at 9 bases. The germline gives CDR1 SGHRS, CDR2 YFSETQ. Trimming took 3 bases from V and 3 from J; bases not matched to a gene: 5. The CDR3 sequence is 15 residues long. CDR3 region: CASSSRDRATDTQYF. The CDR3 coding sequence is TGCGCCAGCAGCTCCCGGGACAGGGCGACAGATACGCAGTATTTT.

The CDR3 nucleotides read TGTGCCAGCAGTGCTTGGGGGGGGCCGAACACAGATACGCAGTATTTT. Translated, it gives CASSAWGGPNTDTQYF. The V and J genes are TRBV9 and TRBJ2-3, with a possible D match to TRBD2 (7 bases). The CDR3 has 16 residues. The germline gives CDR1 SGDLS, CDR2 YYNGEE. The V gene lost 5 bases and the J gene lost 2 bases, with 18 bases spanning the gap.

The chain combines TRBV12-5 with TRBJ1-6; D is ambiguous. CDR1 is LGHNT and CDR2 is FRNRAP in the germline V gene. V was shortened by 2 bases and J by 0 bases, with 11 bases between the two germline ends. This CDR3 is 17 amino acids long. The CDR3 nucleotides are TGTGCTAGTGGTTTGCGAGCCTCTAGCTCCTATAATTCACCCCTCCACTTT. Its translation is CASGLRASSSYNSPLHF.

The chain is built from TRBV5-8 and TRBJ1-4; the match to TRBD1 covers 8 bases. CDR3 length: 16 amino acids. Germline values: CDR1 SGHTS, CDR2 YDEGEE. Losses at the gene ends were 3 bases for V and 8 bases for J; bases not matched to a gene: 12. CDR3 DNA: TGTGCCAGCAGCTCGGGGTTACAGGGGGGAGACGAAAAACTGTTTTTT. This codes for CASSSGLQGGDEKLFF. Drawing the rest from reference TRBV5-8 and TRBJ1-4, the complete variable domain is EAGVTQSPTHLIKTRGQQATLRCSPISGHTSVYWYQQALGLGLQFLLWYDEGEERNRGNFPPRFSGRQFPNYSSELNVNALELEDSALYLCASSSGLQGGDEKLFFGSGTQLSVL.

This clone was observed a handful of times. The J gene is TRBJ1-1, the V gene TRBV24-1; 7 positions agree with TRBD1. There are 15 residues in the CDR3. Per germline, CDR1 KGHDR and CDR2 SFDVKD. V was clipped by 2 bases and J by 0 bases; unmatched bases: 2. The CDR3 bases are TGTGCCACCAGTGATTGGGACAGTGTGAACACTGAAGCTTTCTTT. Translated, it gives CATSDWDSVNTEAFF.

V gene TRBV7-8 combines with J gene TRBJ1-5, with no clear D. Germline V lookup: CDR1 SGHVS, CDR2 FQNEAQ. This CDR3 contains 12 residues. Trimming pared 5 bases from V and 3 bases from J, leaving 5 bases between. CDR3: CASSINNQPQHF. DNA of the CDR3: TGTGCCAGCAGCATCAACAATCAGCCCCAGCATTTT.

This chain joins TRBV27 and TRBJ2-1, with D possibly TRBD2 on 6 matching bases. CDR1 is MNHEY and CDR2 is SMNVEV in the germline V gene (reference sequence). The CDR3 has 15 residues. The V end lost 2 bases, the J end lost 0 bases, and 8 bases lay between the germline ends. This CDR3 is CASSLGGSSYNEQFF. CDR3 bases: TGTGCCAGCAGTTTAGGAGGGAGCTCCTACAATGAGCAGTTCTTC.

The gene calls are TRBV5-1 and TRBJ2-2; the D is unclear. V gave up 3 bases and J gave up 5 bases, with 11 bases separating them. This CDR3 is 14 amino acids long. From germline, CDR1 is SGHRS and CDR2 YFSETQ. CDR3 sequence reads: CASSWAGRTGELFF. The CDR3 bases are TGCGCCAGCAGCTGGGCCGGAAGGACCGGGGAGCTGTTTTTT. Full variable domain (missing parts from reference TRBV5-1 and TRBJ2-2): KAGVTQTPRYLIKTRGQQVTLSCSPISGHRSVSWYQQTPGQGLQFLFEYFSETQRNKGNFPGRFSGRQFSNSRSEMNVSTLELGDSALYLCASSWAGRTGELFFGEGSRLTVL.

This clone was observed once. The chain joins TRBV5-1 to TRBJ2-3; tentatively, D is TRBD2 (5 bases). Trimming pared 2 bases from V and 3 bases from J, leaving 10 bases between. The CDR3 is made up of 14 amino acids. The germline CDR1 and CDR2 sequences are SGHRS and YFSETQ. In nucleotides, the CDR3 is TGCGCCAGCAGCTTCGAGTCGGGGACAGATACGCAGTATTTT. Its translation: CASSFESGTDTQYF.

V is TRBV5-8 and J is TRBJ2-7; 9 bases are shared with TRBD1. The CDR3 contains 14 residues. The V segment lost 0 bases and the J segment 6 bases; nucleotides outside the gene matches: 4. Germline V gene lookup returns CDR1 SGHTS and CDR2 YDEGEE. CDR3 protein: CASSLAGQGREQYF. In DNA form, the CDR3 reads TGTGCCAGCAGCTTGGCGGGACAGGGCCGCGAGCAGTACTTC.

The chain recombines TRBV19 with TRBJ2-4, with TRBD1 as a possible D gene (6 bases). Germline CDR1 and CDR2: LNHDA and SQIVND (reference sequence). This CDR3 contains 13 residues. Trimming took 5 bases from V and 6 from J, leaving 11 bases between them. The CDR3 protein is CASSHQGRNIQYF. The CDR3 DNA is TGTGCCAGTAGTCACCAGGGGAGAAACATTCAGTACTTC.

V is TRBV29-1 and J is TRBJ1-4; TRBD1 is a possible D gene (6 bases). The CDR3 is made up of 13 amino acids. Trimming shortened V by 6 bases and J by 3 bases, and 11 bases separated the two germline ends. From germline, CDR1 is SQVTM and CDR2 ANQGSEA. The CDR3 coding sequence is TGCAGCGTCGGAGGGGGGGCTAATGAAAAACTGTTTTTT. Its translation is CSVGGGANEKLFF.

The chain couples TRBV5-1 to TRBJ2-2; 9 bases map to TRBD1. Germline CDR1 SGHRS, CDR2 YFSETQ. The CDR3 has 16 amino acids. The ends lost 2 bases at V and 3 bases at J; junction bases unmatched: 5. CDR3 region: CASSLTGGPDTGELFF. As DNA, the CDR3 is TGCGCCAGCAGCTTAACAGGGGGCCCGGACACCGGGGAGCTGTTTTTT.

The rearrangement links TRBV15 to TRBJ1-5, with D uncertain. The germline V gene encodes CDR1 LNHNV and CDR2 YYDKDF (reference sequence). V lost 0 bases, J lost 5 bases, and 14 bases lay in between. The CDR3 runs 16 residues. CDR3 residues: CATSRDGQAAYQPQHF. CDR3 sequence (DNA): TGTGCCACCAGCAGAGATGGGCAGGCAGCCTATCAGCCCCAGCATTTT.

The chain recombines TRBV4-1 with TRBJ1-5; 7 nucleotides agree with TRBD1. V shed 6 bases and J 5 bases; nucleotides not matched to a gene: 10. Germline CDR1 reads MGHRA; CDR2 reads YSYEKL. The CDR3 has 15 residues. DNA of the CDR3: TGCGCCAGCAGAGTGACAGGGCGAGGAGATCAGCCCCAGCATTTT. This codes for CASRVTGRGDQPQHF.

The chain links TRBV3-1 (or the pseudogene TRBV3-2) to TRBJ1-4, with 9 bases that match TRBD1. Germline loops: CDR1 LGHDT, CDR2 YNNKEL (reference sequence). The V and J ends lost 1 base and 13 bases, in that order; junction bases with no gene match: 7. The length of the CDR3 is 14 residues. In nucleotides, the CDR3 is TGTGCCAGCAGCCAAGGGAGGGGGACAGGGCCACTGTTTTTT. This codes for CASSQGRGTGPLFF.

The rearrangement joins TRBV19 to TRBJ2-7, with TRBD1 matching over 7 bases. The V gene end was trimmed by 6 bases and the J gene end by 2 bases; junction bases not matched to a gene: 10. The CDR3 has 15 residues. Per the germline V gene, CDR1 is LNHDA and CDR2 is SQIVND (reference sequence). This chain's CDR3 is CASSRTGLTTYEQYF. The CDR3 DNA reads TGTGCCAGTAGCCGGACAGGACTTACCACCTACGAGCAGTACTTC.

V and J are TRBV24-1 and TRBJ2-1; D uncertain. The V and J ends lost 4 bases and 0 bases respectively, with 9 bases between them. This CDR3 spans 15 amino acids. Germline-derived CDR1 and CDR2 are KGHDR and SFDVKD. The CDR3 loop is CATSESTGSYNEQFF. The CDR3 bases are TGTGCCACCAGTGAGAGTACGGGCTCCTACAATGAGCAGTTCTTC.

The V call is TRBV7-3, the J call TRBJ2-5; no clear D. V was pared by 3 bases and J by 5 bases, with 13 bases between. The CDR3 length is 14 residues. Germline V gene sequence: CDR1 SGHTA, CDR2 FQGTGA. The CDR3, as DNA: TGTGCCAGCAGCTTGACCCCCCACGGGGAGACCCAGTACTTC. This translates into CASSLTPHGETQYF.

This clone was counted a single time. The chain links TRBV7-2 to TRBJ2-6, with D possibly TRBD1 on 6 matching bases. The CDR3 has 15 amino acids. V lost 6 bases and J lost 3, with 12 bases in between. Germline CDR1 and CDR2: SGHTA and FQGNSA. CDR3 nucleotide sequence: TGTGCCAGCAGAAAAACAGGGAGTGGGGCCAACGTCCTGACTTTC. It translates to CASRKTGSGANVLTF.